The 28 T cell receptor beta chains below come from one sample, sequenced in a study of blood T cell repertoires in COVID-19. Clones were sequenced by immunoSEQ multiplex PCR, and TCRdb holds only the in-frame ones, with some missing. The sample lists about 230,000 clones, 75% to 85% occurring once. Sequencing was performed on peripheral blood. These receptors were obtained from an elderly woman with COVID-19, enrolled during active disease.

V is TRBV4-1 and J is TRBJ1-2; 7 bases agree with TRBD1. This CDR3 has 15 amino acids. V lost 0 bases, J lost 11 bases, and 12 bases stayed unmatched. CDR1 and CDR2 (germline): MGHRA, YSYEKL. This CDR3 is CASSQERAGTVGYTF. CDR3 DNA sequence: TGCGCCAGCAGCCAAGAGCGTGCAGGGACAGTTGGGTACACCTTC.

The chain links TRBV9 to TRBJ2-3; D might be TRBD2 (6 bases). The CDR3 runs to 17 residues. Germline values: CDR1 SGDLS, CDR2 YYNGEE. V dropped 4 bases and J dropped 2 bases, with 20 bases sitting between them. The CDR3 is CASSSPSGGLLTDTQYF. Here the CDR3 DNA reads TGTGCCAGCAGCTCCCCCAGTGGGGGACTGCTCACAGATACGCAGTATTTT.

The chain joins TRBV7-3 to TRBJ2-5; 12 positions agree with TRBD2. The J segment lost 5 bases and the V segment lost 4 bases, leaving 5 bases of the junction unmatched. CDR1 and CDR2 (germline): SGHTA, FQGTGA. The CDR3 covers 15 residues. The CDR3 here is CASSSGLAGSETQYF. CDR3 DNA sequence: TGTGCCAGCAGCTCTGGACTAGCGGGGTCGGAGACCCAGTACTTC.

The genes are TRBV30 and TRBJ2-3; D might be TRBD2 (5 bases). CDR3 size: 15 residues. CDR1 and CDR2 (germline): GTSNPN, SVGIG (reference sequence). Trimming took off 4 bases at V and 0 bases at J, with 14 bases between the two ends. CDR3 nucleotide sequence: TGTGCCTGGAAAAACAGTTGGACTAGCACAGATACGCAGTATTTT. Amino acid sequence: CAWKNSWTSTDTQYF.

The genes are TRBV28 and TRBJ1-4; 7 nucleotides line up with TRBD1. The CDR3 spans 12 residues. Germline lookup yields CDR1 MDHEN and CDR2 SYDVKM. J was trimmed by 8 bases and V by 5 bases; bases with no gene match: 2. The CDR3 DNA sequence: TGTGCCAGCAGTCCAGGGGGGGAAAAACTGTTTTTT. Translated: CASSPGGEKLFF.

The sample holds one count of this clone. The chain has TRBV6-5 and TRBJ2-1; 8 positions match TRBD2. This CDR3 has 14 amino acids. Germline CDR1 MNHEY, CDR2 SVGAGI. V shed 7 bases and J 4 bases; nucleotides not matched to a gene: 6. The CDR3 DNA follows: TGTGCCAGCACGCGCGGGGGGCCTTACAATGAGCAGTTCTTC. Amino acid sequence: CASTRGGPYNEQFF.

V and J are TRBV9 and TRBJ2-3; 7 bases fit TRBD1. CDR1 and CDR2 (germline): SGDLS, YYNGEE. CDR3 size: 14 residues. J gave up 5 bases and V 5 bases, and 8 bases lay outside the gene matches. CDR3 amino acids: CASSLQGKGDTQYF. The CDR3 DNA follows: TGTGCCAGCAGTCTACAGGGGAAAGGAGATACGCAGTATTTT.

The rearrangement uses TRBV7-2 and TRBJ1-5; D call uncertain. V was cut by 3 bases and J by 7 bases, with 10 bases left in between. Germline V gene lookup returns CDR1 SGHTA and CDR2 FQGNSA. The CDR3 runs 13 residues. CDR3 in amino acids: CASSFGIQQPQHF. In DNA, the CDR3 is TGTGCCAGCAGCTTTGGCATTCAGCAGCCCCAGCATTTT.

The chain has TRBV5-1 and TRBJ2-5, with D perhaps TRBD1 (6 bases). Germline V gene data show CDR1 as SGHRS and CDR2 as YFSETQ. V gave up 0 bases and J gave up 2 bases, with 8 bases separating them. This CDR3 has 14 amino acids. Here the CDR3 reads CASSLARGQETQYF. CDR3 in DNA: TGCGCCAGCAGCTTGGCGAGGGGGCAAGAGACCCAGTACTTC.

The V call is TRBV7-2, the J call TRBJ2-1; D ambiguous. This CDR3 has 12 residues. Per germline, CDR1 SGHTA and CDR2 FQGNSA. V gave up 3 bases and J gave up 4 bases, with 4 bases separating them. CDR3 residues: CASSFSYNEQFF. Here the CDR3 DNA reads TGTGCCAGCAGCTTTTCTTACAATGAGCAGTTCTTC.

The V gene is TRBV19, the J gene TRBJ2-1, with D possibly matching TRBD2 (6 bases). V was clipped by 5 bases and J by 0 bases, with 23 bases between them. Germline values: CDR1 LNHDA, CDR2 SQIVND (reference sequence). The CDR3 is 19 residues long. Written as DNA, the CDR3 is TGTGCCAGTAGTCCATTCGGGGCAGGCGGGAAGAGCTCCTACAATGAGCAGTTCTTC. As protein: CASSPFGAGGKSSYNEQFF.

This clone was observed a single time. This sequence joins TRBV18 and TRBJ2-1; D not certain. The CDR3 spans 13 residues. V was cut by 3 bases and J by 7 bases, with 10 bases left in between. Per the germline V gene, CDR1 is KGHSH and CDR2 is LQKENI. As DNA, the CDR3 is TGTGCCAGCTCACCGATAACCGGGAATGAGCAGTTCTTC. It yields the protein CASSPITGNEQFF.

This clone showed up just a few times. The chain couples TRBV3-1 (or the pseudogene TRBV3-2) to TRBJ2-5; no firm D call. V was pared by 1 base and J by 1 base, with 7 bases between. Germline V gives CDR1 LGHDT, CDR2 YNNKEL (reference sequence). This CDR3 is built from 14 residues. CDR3 sequence reads: CASSQVFVQETQYF. The CDR3 coding sequence is TGTGCCAGCAGCCAAGTTTTCGTCCAAGAGACCCAGTACTTC.

The chain joins TRBV6-5 to TRBJ1-3; no firm D call. CDR3 length: 16 residues. Germline V gene sequence: CDR1 MNHEY, CDR2 SVGAGI. V shed 0 bases and J shed 0 bases, with 9 bases lying between them. The CDR3 here is CASSYSKSGSGNTIYF. For the CDR3, the DNA is TGTGCCAGCAGTTACTCGAAATCCGGCTCTGGAAACACCATATATTTT.

Comment on this clone: The junction shows a germline mismatch at one end, possibly a read error. V and J are TRBV12-3 or TRBV12-4 and TRBJ2-4; tentatively, D is TRBD2 (7 bases). The CDR3 loop spans 13 amino acids. Here the CDR3 reads CASSLQGGGREAF. In DNA, the CDR3 is TGTGCCAGCAGTTTACAAGGGGGGGGTAGAGAGGCCTTC.

V gene TRBV18 combines with J gene TRBJ1-5; D unresolved. The CDR3 length is 13 residues. Deletions cut 2 bases from V and 7 bases from J, with 9 bases between. Germline V gives CDR1 KGHSH, CDR2 LQKENI. For the CDR3, the DNA is TGTGCCAGCTCACCATCGGGTTCGCAGCCCCAGCATTTT. It specifies CASSPSGSQPQHF.

The chain recombines TRBV3-1 (or the pseudogene TRBV3-2) with TRBJ1-1; 7 positions match TRBD1. CDR3 length: 15 residues. J lost 3 bases, V lost 1 base, and 5 bases had no gene match. The germline CDR1 and CDR2 sequences are LGHDT and YNNKEL (reference sequence). CDR3 residues: CASSQVGGSYTEAFF. The CDR3 DNA follows: TGTGCCAGCAGCCAAGTAGGGGGCTCGTACACTGAAGCTTTCTTT.

V is TRBV9 and J is TRBJ2-1; 12 positions match TRBD2. Germline V gene data show CDR1 as SGDLS and CDR2 as YYNGEE. The ends lost 2 bases at V and 9 bases at J; junction bases unmatched: 6. The CDR3 spans 15 residues. The CDR3 nucleotides read TGTGCCAGCAGCGTTACATCTAGCGGGAGGGGTGAGCAGTTCTTC. Protein sequence: CASSVTSSGRGEQFF.

The chain is built from TRBV11-2 and TRBJ1-1; the match to TRBD1 covers 7 bases. The CDR3 has 12 residues. In germline, CDR1 is SGHAT, CDR2 FQNNGV. V dropped 5 bases and J dropped 5; count of bases not matched to a gene: 2. This CDR3 is CASSKTGTEAFF. For the CDR3, the DNA is TGTGCCAGCAGCAAGACAGGGACTGAAGCTTTCTTT.

The chain uses TRBV7-8 and TRBJ1-2; D not certain. The CDR3 is 15 amino acids. Germline lookup yields CDR1 SGHVS and CDR2 FQNEAQ. V was trimmed by 7 bases and J by 4 bases, leaving 19 bases between them. CDR3 residues: CASTSLEGLVYGYTF. The CDR3 DNA follows: TGTGCCAGCACCTCACTAGAAGGGCTCGTCTATGGCTACACCTTC.

The J gene is TRBJ1-2, the V gene TRBV11-2; D possibly corresponds to TRBD1 (6 bases). Between the trimmed V and J ends, which lost 4 bases and 4 bases, there was a span of 10 bases. The length of the CDR3 is 13 residues. Germline V gene sequence: CDR1 SGHAT, CDR2 FQNNGV. The CDR3 DNA reads as TGTGCCAGCAGCTCACAGGGCCCCTATGGCTACACCTTC. Amino acid sequence: CASSSQGPYGYTF.

The rearrangement uses TRBV28 and TRBJ1-5, with D unclear. V lost 9 bases and J 0 bases, leaving 18 bases between the germline ends. The CDR3 contains 16 residues. From germline, CDR1 is MDHEN and CDR2 SYDVKM. CDR3 nucleotide sequence: TGTGCCAGTATTGGCCAGGCCCACAATAGCAATCAGCCCCAGCATTTT. It codes for CASIGQAHNSNQPQHF.

The chain employs TRBV5-1 and TRBJ1-2; D perhaps matches TRBD1 (6 bases). Trimming left V 7 bases short and J 3 bases short, with 19 bases between. There are 15 residues in the CDR3. From germline, CDR1 is SGHRS and CDR2 YFSETQ. In DNA, the CDR3 is TGCGCCAGCCGATCCCACGACAGGCCCGACTATGGCTACACCTTC. Residues: CASRSHDRPDYGYTF.

The chain links TRBV4-1 to TRBJ2-1; 7 bases align to TRBD1. Unmatched junction bases numbered 10, after V lost 4 bases and J lost 4 bases. The CDR3 runs 16 residues. Looked up from germline, CDR1 is MGHRA and CDR2 is YSYEKL. The CDR3 nucleotides are TGCGCCAGCAGCCCGCCCGGGACAGCCAGGTACAATGAGCAGTTCTTC. Amino acids: CASSPPGTARYNEQFF.

The chain couples TRBV11-2 to TRBJ2-1, with 8 bases identical to TRBD2. V lost 6 bases to trimming and J lost 5 bases; unmatched junction nucleotides: 9. CDR1 is SGHAT and CDR2 is FQNNGV in the germline V gene. The CDR3 totals 15 residues. The CDR3 here is CASRRPGLEHNEQFF. CDR3 in DNA: TGTGCCAGCAGGAGGCCGGGACTAGAACACAATGAGCAGTTCTTC.

The chain is built from TRBV5-1 and TRBJ2-3; 7 nucleotides agree with TRBD2. Trimming removed 4 bases from V and 0 bases from J; junction bases left unmatched: 2. From germline, CDR1 is SGHRS and CDR2 YFSETQ. The CDR3 runs to 14 residues. The CDR3 here is CASSAGDSTDTQYF. The CDR3 DNA follows: TGCGCCAGCAGCGCGGGGGACAGCACAGATACGCAGTATTTT. The full variable domain, completed using reference TRBV5-1 and TRBJ2-3, is KAGVTQTPRYLIKTRGQQVTLSCSPISGHRSVSWYQQTPGQGLQFLFEYFSETQRNKGNFPGRFSGRQFSNSRSEMNVSTLELGDSALYLCASSAGDSTDTQYFGPGTRLTVL.

This clone was observed a few times. The chain is built from TRBV9 and TRBJ2-2, with 12 bases identical to TRBD1. This CDR3 region has 17 residues. V dropped 4 bases and J dropped 3; count of bases not matched to a gene: 7. Per the germline V gene, CDR1 is SGDLS and CDR2 is YYNGEE. In DNA, the CDR3 is TGTGCCAGCAGCAAGGGACAGGGGGCGATGGACACCGGGGAGCTGTTTTTT. It is translated as CASSKGQGAMDTGELFF.

This chain joins TRBV18 and TRBJ1-1; D is undetermined. This CDR3 region has 12 residues. Germline V gene sequence: CDR1 KGHSH, CDR2 LQKENI. V was cut by 1 base and J by 6 bases, with 6 bases left in between. CDR3 DNA sequence: TGTGCCAGCTCACCACTTGTCGCTGAAGCTTTCTTT. Translating gives CASSPLVAEAFF.